This section outlines one TCR beta chain sequence together with its context. No cognate antigen has been identified for it. The sample holds no much larger clone one base away, and base qualities are not on file. This sample stems from a study of graft-versus-host responses after intestinal transplantation (dated by TCRdb to 2020 to 2022). Regarding the complete study: The transplants that recipients received were multivisceral, liver-intestinal, or isolated intestinal. The cohort enrolled 20 to 25 intestinal transplant recipients including one retransplant, and 3 patients lacking pretransplant specimens were excluded. A peak of at least 4% donor T cells among recipient peripheral blood mononuclear cells was the definition used for donor T cell macrochimerism. Samples from a few later patients were sequenced in-house on an Illumina MiSeq with MiXCR processing rather than by the commercial service. Every recipient was given anti-thymocyte globulin induction, followed by around three years of maintenance tacrolimus and steroids. Bulk TCR-beta CDR3 sequencing was used to track graft-versus-host and host-versus-graft alloreactive T cell clones in the graft, circulation and bone marrow after intestinal transplantation. To identify alloreactive clones, pre-transplant mixed lymphocyte reaction products were sequenced and compared with unstimulated pre-transplant donor and recipient T cells. The paper as a whole reports these results and caveats: GvH clones were detected in recipient bone marrow, and some of these GvH clones were observed earlier in ileal mucosa or blood, consistent with an intestinal mucosal origin. Conclusions were limited by the relatively low number and heterogeneity of intestinal transplant patients. In patients with donor T cell macrochimerism, the allografts had high GvH to HvG T cell clonal ratios. Early after transplant, peak levels of circulating GvH clones were associated with declines in HvG clones.

The sample's time point label, in plain terms: cells obtained before transplantation from donor or recipient. CD3+CD4+ and CD3+CD8+ populations were FACS-sorted from unstimulated pre-transplant donor and recipient cells taken from spleen or lymph nodes. CDR1 SGHDT and CDR2 YYEEEE were looked up in the germline V gene. V trim: 3 bases; J trim: 1 base; unmatched bases: 6. The CDR3 sequence holds 15 residues, the cysteine and phenylalanine included. Only CDR3 DNA remains: 45 bases, in frame from the first base. Libraries were made using the immunoSEQ multiplex PCR assay. For most patients, genomic DNA was isolated with the Qiagen DNeasy Blood and Tissue Kit and sent frozen to Adaptive Biotechnologies for TCR sequencing. For most patients, genomic DNA was subjected to high-throughput TCR-beta CDR3 sequencing by Adaptive Biotechnologies. Concerning the study's data processing: Adaptive's ImmunoSEQ software was the source of the TCR sequencing data for 15 to 20 patients, while three other patients were processed with MiXCR and VDJtools. To correct CD4 versus CD8 sorting errors, any sequence found in both subsets at a frequency ratio below 5:1 was removed. CDR3 nucleotide sequences shared between donor and recipient were removed because the origin of such sequences could not be assigned. To be classed as alloreactive, a clone needed at least 2-fold expansion over unstimulated cells and a minimum CFSE-low frequency of 0.002% (template counts) or 0.001% (read counts). Clones detected in sequenced pre-transplant spleen, lymph node, or MLR CFSE-low populations of the donor or recipient were defined as mappable. Cumulative frequency of alloreactive clones was calculated as a percentage of all sequences weighted by copy number. In TCRdb, the immuneACCESS table is reduced to in-frame sequences with V and J assigned. These tables do not hold every clone; where another copy was compared, an unresolved V gene accounts for under half, and the others remain unexplained. Clonal size and the V and J genes are those of that table, whereas D and trimming came from the DNA. The sample table lists under 100,000 clones, roughly 92% of them with a count of one. Roughly 0.36% of the sample rests with the top ten.

The specimen was unstimulated CD8+ T cells sorted from spleen or lymph node cells, collected before transplant. The clonotype was recovered from a human donor who was the organ donor for an intestinal transplant. The chain is encoded by TRBV5-6 joined to TRBJ1-2, with 7 bases matching TRBD1. The DNA sequence follows: TGTGCCAGCAGCTCCCCGGGACAGATTAACTATGGCTACACCTTC. It translates to CASSSPGQINYGYTF. With the portions outside the CDR3 filled from the reference TRBV5-6 and TRBJ1-2 genes, the complete variable region becomes DAGVTQSPTHLIKTRGQQVTLRCSPKSGHDTVSWYQQALGQGPQFIFQYYEEEERQRGNFPDRFSGHQFPNYSSELNVNALLLGDSALYLCASSSPGQINYGYTFGSGTRLTVV.